This entry is about one T cell receptor (beta chain). As yet, its antigen is unknown. Treatment indicated: approximately nine-day PBMC culture with coronavirus spike peptide pools or control peptides (ViraFEST assay). About 1.9 million PBMCs went into each well for culture with around 9.2 IU/ml IL-2 and roughly 9 ug/ml peptide pools. This specimen belongs to a study of vaccination and CD4 T cells after COVID-19. Oncomine TCR Beta short-read sequencing was applied to DNA from cultured CD4+ T cells. The authors extracted genomic DNA from cultured CD4+ T cells. One entry per CDR3 protein, called by TCRdb with MiXCR from the PCR reads. Of thousands of distinct CDR3 sequences in the sample, 50% to 75% were seen once. Study-level points and caveats: Convalescent patients showed a median roughly 90% of reactive clones that were seen only post-vaccination.

This clonotype was obtained from a human donor with COVID-19. Sequencing used cultured CD4+ T cells from blood, obtained after SARS-CoV-2 vaccination.

The CDR3 DNA follows: TGTGCCAGCAGCCCGCTGGGAGGTCCCTACAATGAGCAGTTCTTC. Residues: CASSPLGGPYNEQFF. The chain uses TRBV7-9 and TRBJ2-1; D may be TRBD2 (6 bases). Germline values: CDR1 SEHNR, CDR2 FQNEAQ (reference sequence). Trimming stripped 5 bases from V and 2 bases from J, with 13 bases between. CDR3 size: 15 residues.